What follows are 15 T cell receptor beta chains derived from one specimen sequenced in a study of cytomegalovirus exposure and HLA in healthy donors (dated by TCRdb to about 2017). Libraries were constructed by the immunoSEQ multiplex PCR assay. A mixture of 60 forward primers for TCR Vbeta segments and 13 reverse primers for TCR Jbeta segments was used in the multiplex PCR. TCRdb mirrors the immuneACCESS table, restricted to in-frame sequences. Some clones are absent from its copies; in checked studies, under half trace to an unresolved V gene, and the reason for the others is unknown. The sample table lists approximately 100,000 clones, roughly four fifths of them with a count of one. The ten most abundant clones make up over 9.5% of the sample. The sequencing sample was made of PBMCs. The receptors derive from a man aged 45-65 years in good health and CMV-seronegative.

The CDR3 is CASSPPGARNTDTQYF. The CDR3 coding sequence is TGTGCCAGCAGCCCGCCCGGAGCGAGAAACACAGATACGCAGTATTTT. This chain connects TRBV7-2 to TRBJ2-3; no firm D call. The germline V and J ends were trimmed by 5 bases and 2 bases, with 17 bases remaining between them. The CDR3 covers 16 residues. Germline CDR1 and CDR2: SGHTA and FQGNSA.

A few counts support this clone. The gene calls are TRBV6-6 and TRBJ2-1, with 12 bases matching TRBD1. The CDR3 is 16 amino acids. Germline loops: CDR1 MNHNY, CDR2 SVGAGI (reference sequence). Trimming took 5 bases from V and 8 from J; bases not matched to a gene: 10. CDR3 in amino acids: CASSHFRDRGRDEQFF. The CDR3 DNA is TGTGCCAGCAGTCATTTCCGGGACAGGGGGCGGGATGAGCAGTTCTTC.

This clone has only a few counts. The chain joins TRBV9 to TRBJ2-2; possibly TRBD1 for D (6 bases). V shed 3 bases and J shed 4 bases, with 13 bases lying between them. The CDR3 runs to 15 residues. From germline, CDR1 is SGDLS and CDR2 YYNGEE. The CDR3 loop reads CASSEYRTATGELFF. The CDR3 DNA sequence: TGTGCCAGCAGCGAATACAGGACAGCCACCGGGGAGCTGTTTTTT. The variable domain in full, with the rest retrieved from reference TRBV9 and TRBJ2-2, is DSGVTQTPKHLITATGQRVTLRCSPRSGDLSVYWYQQSLDQGLQFLIQYYNGEERAKGNILERFSAQQFPDLHSELNLSSLELGDSALYFCASSEYRTATGELFFGEGSRLTVL.

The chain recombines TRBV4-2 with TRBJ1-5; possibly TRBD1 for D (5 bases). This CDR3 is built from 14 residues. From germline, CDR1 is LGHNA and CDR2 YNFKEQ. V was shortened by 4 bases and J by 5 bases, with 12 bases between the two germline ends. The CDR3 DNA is TGTGCCAGCAGCCTCCCGGGAGGGGATCAGCCCCAGCATTTT. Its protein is CASSLPGGDQPQHF.

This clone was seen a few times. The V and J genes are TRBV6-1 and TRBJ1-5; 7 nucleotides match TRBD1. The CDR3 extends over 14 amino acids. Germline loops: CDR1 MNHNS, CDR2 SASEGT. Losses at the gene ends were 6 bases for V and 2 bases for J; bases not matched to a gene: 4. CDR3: CASRPGGGNQPQHF. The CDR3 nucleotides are TGTGCCAGCAGACCAGGGGGAGGCAATCAGCCCCAGCATTTT.

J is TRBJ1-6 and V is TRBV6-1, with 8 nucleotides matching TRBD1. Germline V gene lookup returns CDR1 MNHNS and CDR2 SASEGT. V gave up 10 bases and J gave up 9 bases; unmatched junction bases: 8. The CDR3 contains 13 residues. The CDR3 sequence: CATSRGQVSPLHF. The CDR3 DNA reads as TGTGCCACGTCTAGGGGACAGGTTTCACCCCTCCACTTT.

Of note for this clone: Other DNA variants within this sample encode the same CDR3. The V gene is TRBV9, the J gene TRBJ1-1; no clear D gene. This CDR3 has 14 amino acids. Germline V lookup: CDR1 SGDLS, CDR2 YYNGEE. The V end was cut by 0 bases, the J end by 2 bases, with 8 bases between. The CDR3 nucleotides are TGTGCCAGCAGCGTAGGCGGAATCAACACTGAAGCTTTCTTT. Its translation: CASSVGGINTEAFF.

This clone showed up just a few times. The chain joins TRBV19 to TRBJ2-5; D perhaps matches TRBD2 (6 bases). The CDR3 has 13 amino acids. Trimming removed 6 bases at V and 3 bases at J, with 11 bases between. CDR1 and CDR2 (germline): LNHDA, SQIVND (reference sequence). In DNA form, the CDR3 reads TGTGCCAGTAGGAGGCGGGGTGAAGAGACCCAGTACTTC. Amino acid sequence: CASRRRGEETQYF.

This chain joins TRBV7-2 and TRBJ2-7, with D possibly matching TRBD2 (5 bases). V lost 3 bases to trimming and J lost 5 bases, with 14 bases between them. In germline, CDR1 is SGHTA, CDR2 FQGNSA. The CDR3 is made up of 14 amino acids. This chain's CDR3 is CASSFTSGNNEQYF. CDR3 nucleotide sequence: TGTGCCAGCAGCTTTACTTCCGGGAACAACGAGCAGTACTTC.

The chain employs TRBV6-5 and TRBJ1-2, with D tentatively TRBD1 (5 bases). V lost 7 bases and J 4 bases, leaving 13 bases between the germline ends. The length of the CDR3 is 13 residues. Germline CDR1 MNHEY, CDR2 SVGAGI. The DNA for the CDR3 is TGTGCCAGCATTGATGCCCAGGGCTATGGCTACACCTTC. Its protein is CASIDAQGYGYTF.

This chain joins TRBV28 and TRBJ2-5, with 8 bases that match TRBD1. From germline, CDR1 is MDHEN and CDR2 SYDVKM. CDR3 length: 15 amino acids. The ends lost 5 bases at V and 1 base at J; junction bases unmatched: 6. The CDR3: CASSPGDRSQETQYF. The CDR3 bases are TGTGCCAGCAGTCCAGGGGACAGGAGCCAAGAGACCCAGTACTTC.

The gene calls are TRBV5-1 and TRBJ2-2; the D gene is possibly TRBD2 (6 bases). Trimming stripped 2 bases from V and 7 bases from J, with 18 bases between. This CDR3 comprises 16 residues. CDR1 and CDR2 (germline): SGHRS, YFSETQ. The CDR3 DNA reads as TGCGCCAGCAGCTTTGGTATGGAGGGAGGATTCGGGGAGCTGTTTTTT. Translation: CASSFGMEGGFGELFF.

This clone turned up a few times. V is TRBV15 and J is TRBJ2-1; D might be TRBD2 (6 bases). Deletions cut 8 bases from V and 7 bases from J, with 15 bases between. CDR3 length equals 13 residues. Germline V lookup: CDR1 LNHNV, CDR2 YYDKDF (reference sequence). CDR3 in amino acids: CATGALRGNEQFF. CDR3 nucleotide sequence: TGTGCCACCGGGGCGCTTCGGGGGAATGAGCAGTTCTTC.

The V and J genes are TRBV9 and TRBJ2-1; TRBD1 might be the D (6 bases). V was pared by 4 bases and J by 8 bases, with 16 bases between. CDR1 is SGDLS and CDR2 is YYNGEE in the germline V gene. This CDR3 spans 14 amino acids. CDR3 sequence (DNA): TGTGCCAGCAGCCCGCTCAAGGGGGACCATGAGCAGTTCTTC. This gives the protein CASSPLKGDHEQFF.

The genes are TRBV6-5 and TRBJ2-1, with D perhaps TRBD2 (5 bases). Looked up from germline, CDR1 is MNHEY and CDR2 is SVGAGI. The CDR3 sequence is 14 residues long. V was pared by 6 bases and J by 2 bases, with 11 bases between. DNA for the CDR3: TGTGCCAGCAGGTCCCTGGGAGCCTACAATGAGCAGTTCTTC. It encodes CASRSLGAYNEQFF.